This T cell receptor (beta chain) is drawn from a study of CD8 T cells in Susac syndrome. This CDR3 has 15 amino acids. Germline V gene data show CDR1 as SQVTM and CDR2 as ANQGSEA. The V and J ends lost 7 bases and 6 bases respectively, with 21 bases between them. Those who served as multiple sclerosis controls were treatment-naive patients with stable or active relapsing-remitting disease. FACS was used to enrich TEMRA cells, whereas the CD8+ and CD4+ T cells were obtained by negative isolation. RNA amounts of about 0.5 to 1 ug underwent reverse transcription with random hexamers. With immunoSEQ multiplex PCR, TCR beta CDR3 was amplified across 54 Vbeta and 13 Jbeta. Via MiXCR, TCRdb re-called the immunoSEQ multiplex PCR reads, giving one row per CDR3 protein. The sample yields roughly 400,000 distinct CDR3 sequences, approximately 85% seen once.

This clonotype was sampled from a human donor with multiple sclerosis. The chain couples TRBV29-1 to TRBJ2-2; perhaps D is TRBD1 or TRBD2 (5 bases each). Sequences were obtained from CD8+ T cells from PBMCs. The DNA of the CDR3 is TGCAGCGCCCGAGGGGTTGGGTGGTATGCCGGGGAGCTGTTTTTT. Amino acids: CSARGVGWYAGELFF.